This TCR beta chain comes out of a study of shared T cell receptors in the human thymus. The CDR3 totals 13 residues. The V end lost 3 bases, the J end lost 10 bases, and 15 bases lay between the germline ends. The germline CDR1 and CDR2 sequences are SEHNR and FQNEAQ (reference sequence). Clones were sequenced by immunoSEQ multiplex PCR, and TCRdb holds only the in-frame ones, with some missing. The table has 550,000 to 800,000 clones, 80% to 90% seen once. This same sample was also part of a study on human thymus T cells. That work contributes: Thymus tissue was removed during corrective cardiac surgery.

The genes are TRBV7-9 and TRBJ1-1, with TRBD1 as a possible D gene (5 bases). The source of this sequence is a girl under three years old with a congenital heart defect. The sample taken for sequencing was thymocytes. CDR3 DNA sequence: TGTGCCAGCAGCTTCGACAGCTTCTGGGTAGCTTTCTTT. Its translation: CASSFDSFWVAFF.